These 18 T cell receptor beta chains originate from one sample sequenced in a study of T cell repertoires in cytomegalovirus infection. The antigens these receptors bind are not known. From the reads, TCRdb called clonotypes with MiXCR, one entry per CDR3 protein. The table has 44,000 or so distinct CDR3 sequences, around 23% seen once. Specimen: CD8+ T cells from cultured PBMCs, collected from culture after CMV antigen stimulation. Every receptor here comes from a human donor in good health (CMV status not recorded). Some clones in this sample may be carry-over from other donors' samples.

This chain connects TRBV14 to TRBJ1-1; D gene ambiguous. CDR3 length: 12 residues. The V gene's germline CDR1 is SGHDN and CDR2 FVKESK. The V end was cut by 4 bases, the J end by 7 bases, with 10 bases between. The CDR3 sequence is CASSPLGDEAFF. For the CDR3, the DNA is TGTGCCAGCAGCCCCCTTGGGGATGAAGCTTTCTTT.

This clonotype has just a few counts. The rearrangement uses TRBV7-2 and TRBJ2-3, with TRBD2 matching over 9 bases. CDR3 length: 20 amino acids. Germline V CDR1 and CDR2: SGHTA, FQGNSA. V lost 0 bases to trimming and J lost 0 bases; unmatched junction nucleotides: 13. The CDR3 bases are TGTGCCAGCAGCTTAGCGTCTGGAAGCGGGGGGTTAACTAGCACAGATACGCAGTATTTT. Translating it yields CASSLASGSGGLTSTDTQYF.

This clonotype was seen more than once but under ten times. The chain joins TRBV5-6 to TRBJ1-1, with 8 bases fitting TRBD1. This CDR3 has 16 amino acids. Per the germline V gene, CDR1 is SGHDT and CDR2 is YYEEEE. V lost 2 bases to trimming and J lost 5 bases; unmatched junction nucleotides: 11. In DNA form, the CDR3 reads TGTGCCAGCAGCTTTCGGACAGGGAATGTTATGACTGAAGCTTTCTTT. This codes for CASSFRTGNVMTEAFF.

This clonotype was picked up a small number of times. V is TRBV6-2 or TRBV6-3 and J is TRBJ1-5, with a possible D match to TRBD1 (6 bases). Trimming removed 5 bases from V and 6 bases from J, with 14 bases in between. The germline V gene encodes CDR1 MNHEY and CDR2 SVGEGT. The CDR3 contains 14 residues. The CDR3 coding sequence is TGTGCCAGCAGTCCAAGGGGGGAGGTTCAGCCCCAGCATTTT. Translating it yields CASSPRGEVQPQHF.

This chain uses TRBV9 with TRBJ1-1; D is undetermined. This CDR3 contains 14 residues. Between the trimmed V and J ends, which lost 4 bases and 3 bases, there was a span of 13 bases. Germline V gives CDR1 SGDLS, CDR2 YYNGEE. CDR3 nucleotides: TGTGCCAGCAGCCCCTCGGATCGGGACACTGAAGCTTTCTTT. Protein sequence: CASSPSDRDTEAFF.

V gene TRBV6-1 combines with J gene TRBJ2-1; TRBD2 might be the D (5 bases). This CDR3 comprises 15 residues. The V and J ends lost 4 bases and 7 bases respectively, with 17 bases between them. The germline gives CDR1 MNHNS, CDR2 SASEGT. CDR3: CASSAYTGKVNEQFF. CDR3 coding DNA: TGTGCCAGCAGTGCCTACACCGGGAAGGTGAATGAGCAGTTCTTC.

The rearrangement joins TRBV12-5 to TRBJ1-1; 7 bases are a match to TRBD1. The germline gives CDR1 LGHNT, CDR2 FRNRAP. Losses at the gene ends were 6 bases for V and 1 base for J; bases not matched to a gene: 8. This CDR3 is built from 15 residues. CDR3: CASGLDRAGNTEAFF. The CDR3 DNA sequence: TGTGCTAGTGGCCTAGACAGGGCTGGGAACACTGAAGCTTTCTTT.

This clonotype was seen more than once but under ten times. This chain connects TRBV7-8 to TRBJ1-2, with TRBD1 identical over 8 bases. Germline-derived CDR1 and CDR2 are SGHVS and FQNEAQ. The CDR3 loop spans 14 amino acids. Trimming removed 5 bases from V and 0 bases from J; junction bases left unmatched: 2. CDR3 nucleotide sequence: TGTGCCAGCAGCCCGGGACAGGCTAACTATGGCTACACCTTC. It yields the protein CASSPGQANYGYTF.

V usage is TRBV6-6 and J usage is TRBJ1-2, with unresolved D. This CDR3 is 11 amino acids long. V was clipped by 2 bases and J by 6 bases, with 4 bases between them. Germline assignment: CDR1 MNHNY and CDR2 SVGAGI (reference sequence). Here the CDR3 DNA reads TGTGCCAGCAGTTACGGAGATGGCTACACCTTC. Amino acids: CASSYGDGYTF.

The CDR3 sequence: CASSSAESNQPQHF. The DNA for the CDR3 is TGTGCCAGCAGCTCGGCAGAAAGCAATCAGCCCCAGCATTTT. This chain links TRBV7-8 with TRBJ1-5; D remains unclear. Per the germline V gene, CDR1 is SGHVS and CDR2 is FQNEAQ. The CDR3 is made up of 14 amino acids. V lost 4 bases, J lost 1 base, and 8 bases lay in between.

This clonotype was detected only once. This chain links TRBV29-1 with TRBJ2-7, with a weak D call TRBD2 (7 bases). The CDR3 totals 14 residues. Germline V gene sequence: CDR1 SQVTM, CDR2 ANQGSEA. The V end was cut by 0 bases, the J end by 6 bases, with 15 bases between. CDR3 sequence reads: CSVEEGRGVSEQYF. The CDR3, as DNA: TGCAGCGTTGAAGAGGGGAGGGGGGTGAGCGAGCAGTACTTC.

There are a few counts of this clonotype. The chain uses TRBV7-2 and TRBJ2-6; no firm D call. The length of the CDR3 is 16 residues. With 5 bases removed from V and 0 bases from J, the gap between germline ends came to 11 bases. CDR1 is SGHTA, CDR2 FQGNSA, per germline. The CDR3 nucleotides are TGTGCCAGCAGCCCGGGCCGGCTCTCTGGGGCCAACGTCCTGACTTTC. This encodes CASSPGRLSGANVLTF.

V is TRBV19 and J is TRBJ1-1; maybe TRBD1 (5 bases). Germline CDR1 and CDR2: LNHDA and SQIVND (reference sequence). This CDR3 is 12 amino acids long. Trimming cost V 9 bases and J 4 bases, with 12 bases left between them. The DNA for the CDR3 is TGTGCCAGCAGGGCGCGCGGCACTGAAGCTTTCTTT. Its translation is CASRARGTEAFF.

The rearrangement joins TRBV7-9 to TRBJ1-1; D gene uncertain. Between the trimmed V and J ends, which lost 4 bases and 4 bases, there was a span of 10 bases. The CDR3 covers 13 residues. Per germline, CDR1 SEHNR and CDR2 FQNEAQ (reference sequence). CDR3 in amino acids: CASSSNGRTEAFF. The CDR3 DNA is TGTGCCAGCAGCTCGAATGGGCGCACTGAAGCTTTCTTT.

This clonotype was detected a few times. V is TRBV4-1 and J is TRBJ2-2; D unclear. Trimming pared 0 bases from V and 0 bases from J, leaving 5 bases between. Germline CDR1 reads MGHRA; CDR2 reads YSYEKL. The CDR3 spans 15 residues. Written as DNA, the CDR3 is TGCGCCAGCAGCCAAGAGGGCCCGAACACCGGGGAGCTGTTTTTT. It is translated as CASSQEGPNTGELFF.

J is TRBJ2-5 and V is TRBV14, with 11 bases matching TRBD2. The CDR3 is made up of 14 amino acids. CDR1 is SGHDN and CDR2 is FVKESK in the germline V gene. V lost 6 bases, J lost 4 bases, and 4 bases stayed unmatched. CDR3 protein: CASSRLAGRETQYF. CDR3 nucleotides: TGTGCCAGCAGTAGACTAGCGGGGCGAGAGACCCAGTACTTC.

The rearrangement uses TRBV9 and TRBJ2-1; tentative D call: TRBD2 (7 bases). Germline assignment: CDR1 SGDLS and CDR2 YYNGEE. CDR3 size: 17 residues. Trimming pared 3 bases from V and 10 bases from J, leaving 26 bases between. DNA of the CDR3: TGTGCCAGCAGCGCCCACCTGAGGGGGGGGGGTTACGGAGAGCAGTTCTTC. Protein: CASSAHLRGGGYGEQFF.

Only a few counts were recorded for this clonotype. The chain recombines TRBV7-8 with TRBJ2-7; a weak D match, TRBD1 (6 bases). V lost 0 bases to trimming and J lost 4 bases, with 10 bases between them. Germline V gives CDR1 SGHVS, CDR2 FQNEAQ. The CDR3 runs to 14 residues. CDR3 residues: CASSLATGNYEQYF. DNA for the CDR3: TGTGCCAGCAGCTTAGCGACAGGAAATTACGAGCAGTACTTC. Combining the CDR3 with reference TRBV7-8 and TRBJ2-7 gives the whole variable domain GAGVSQSPRYKVAKRGQDVALRCDPISGHVSLFWYQQALGQGPEFLTYFQNEAQLDKSGLPSDRFFAERPEGSVSTLKIQRTQQEDSAVYLCASSLATGNYEQYFGPGTRLTVT.